This T cell receptor beta chain was profiled in a study of blood T cell repertoires in COVID-19. The table came from immunoSEQ multiplex PCR; TCRdb's copy has only in-frame clones and leaves some out. Of 250,000 to 400,000 clones in the sample, around 89% are singletons; the top ten hold approximately 1.8%. Trimming cost V 4 bases and J 10 bases, with 11 bases left between them. This CDR3 comprises 11 residues. Germline-derived CDR1 and CDR2 are DFQATT and SNEGSKA (reference sequence). The source of this sequence is a young woman with COVID-19, enrolled during active disease. The sequenced material came from peripheral blood. V usage is TRBV20-1 and J usage is TRBJ2-1; maybe TRBD1 (5 bases). CDR3 protein: CSATQGGEQFF. The DNA for the CDR3 is TGCAGTGCTACTCAGGGTGGAGAGCAGTTCTTC.